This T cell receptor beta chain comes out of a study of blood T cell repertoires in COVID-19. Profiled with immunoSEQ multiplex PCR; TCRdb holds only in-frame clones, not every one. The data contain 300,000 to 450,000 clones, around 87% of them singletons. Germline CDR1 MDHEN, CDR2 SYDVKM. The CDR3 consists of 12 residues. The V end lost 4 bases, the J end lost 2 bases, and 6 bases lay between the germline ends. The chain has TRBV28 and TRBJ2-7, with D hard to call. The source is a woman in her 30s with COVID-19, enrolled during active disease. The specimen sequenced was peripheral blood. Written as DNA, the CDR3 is TGTGCCAGCAGTTCAGTGGCCTACGAGCAGTACTTC. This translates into CASSSVAYEQYF.